The present entry profiles one T cell receptor beta chain with its context. The antigen remains undetermined. The data stem from a study of cytomegalovirus exposure and HLA in healthy donors. At the level of the study: Earlier sequencing of 150 million to 200 million T cells yielded approximately 100 million unique TCR beta sequences.

Overall study findings and caveats: A later analysis reportedly identified an Asian-associated ancestry cluster as carrying fewer N-insertions than the roughly 720-donor mean.

This PCR relied on a set of 60 Vbeta primers and 13 Jbeta primers. TCRdb's table, derived via immunoSEQ multiplex PCR, lists solely in-frame clones and lacks some. The profile shows 100,000 to 150,000 clones, approximately 78% of them singletons. The CDR3 runs 15 residues. Germline V gene sequence: CDR1 SGHVS, CDR2 FNYEAQ. V gave up 4 bases and J gave up 8 bases; unmatched junction bases: 8. This rearrangement joins TRBV7-6 to TRBJ1-4, with 9 bases matching TRBD1. This sequence was found in a man aged 25-40 years in good health and CMV-seropositive. The specimen sequenced was PBMCs. The CDR3 is CASSWGQGQLEKLFF. The DNA of the CDR3 is TGTGCCAGCAGCTGGGGACAGGGACAGTTGGAAAAACTGTTTTTT.